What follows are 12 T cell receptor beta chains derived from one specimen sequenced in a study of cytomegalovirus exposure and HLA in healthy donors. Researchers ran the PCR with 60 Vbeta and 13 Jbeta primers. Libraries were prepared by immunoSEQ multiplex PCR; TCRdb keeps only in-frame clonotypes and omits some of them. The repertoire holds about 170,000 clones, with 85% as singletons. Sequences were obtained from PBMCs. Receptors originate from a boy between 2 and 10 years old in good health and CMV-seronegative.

The CDR3 nucleotides are TGTGCCAGCACCCAGGGGTCGCTTGGGGACACTGAAGCTTTCTTT. Its translation is CASTQGSLGDTEAFF. J is TRBJ1-1 and V is TRBV6-1, with D possibly TRBD1 on 6 matching bases. The V gene lost 7 bases and the J gene lost 3 bases, with 18 bases spanning the gap. Germline V CDR1 and CDR2: MNHNS, SASEGT. This CDR3 has 15 residues.

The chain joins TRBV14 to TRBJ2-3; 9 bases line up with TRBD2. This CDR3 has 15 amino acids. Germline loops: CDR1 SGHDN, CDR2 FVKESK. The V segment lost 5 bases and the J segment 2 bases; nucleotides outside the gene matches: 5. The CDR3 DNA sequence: TGTGCCAGCAGCTGGACTAGCGCCCTCACAGATACGCAGTATTTT. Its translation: CASSWTSALTDTQYF.

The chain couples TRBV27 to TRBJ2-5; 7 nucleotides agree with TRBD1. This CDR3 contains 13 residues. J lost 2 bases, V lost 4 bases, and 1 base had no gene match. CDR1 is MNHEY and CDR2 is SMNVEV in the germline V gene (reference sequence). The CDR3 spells CASSYRGQETQYF. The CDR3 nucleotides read TGTGCCAGCAGTTACAGGGGACAAGAGACCCAGTACTTC.

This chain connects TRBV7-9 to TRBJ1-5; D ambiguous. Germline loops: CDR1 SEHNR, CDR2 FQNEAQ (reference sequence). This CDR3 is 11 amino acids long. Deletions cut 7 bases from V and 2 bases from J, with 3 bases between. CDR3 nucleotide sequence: TGTGCCAGCACGGGCAATCAGCCCCAGCATTTT. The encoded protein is CASTGNQPQHF. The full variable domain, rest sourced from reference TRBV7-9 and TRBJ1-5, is DTGVSQNPRHKITKRGQNVTFRCDPISEHNRLYWYRQTLGQGPEFLTYFQNEAQLEKSRLLSDRFSAERPKGSFSTLEIQRTEQGDSAMYLCASTGNQPQHFGDGTRLSIL.

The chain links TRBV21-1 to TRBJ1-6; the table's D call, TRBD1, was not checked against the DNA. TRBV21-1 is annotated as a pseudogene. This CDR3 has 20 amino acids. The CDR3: CASSSPDWTGGMAYNSPLHF. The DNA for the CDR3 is TGTGCCAGCAGCAGCCCCGATTGGACAGGGGGGATGGCCTATAATTCACCCCTCCACTTT.

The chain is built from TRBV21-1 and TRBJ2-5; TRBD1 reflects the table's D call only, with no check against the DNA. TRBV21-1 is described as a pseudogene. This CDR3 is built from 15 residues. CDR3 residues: CASSDPGHHQETQYF. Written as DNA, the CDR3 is TGTGCCAGCAGCGACCCGGGACACCATCAAGAGACCCAGTACTTC.

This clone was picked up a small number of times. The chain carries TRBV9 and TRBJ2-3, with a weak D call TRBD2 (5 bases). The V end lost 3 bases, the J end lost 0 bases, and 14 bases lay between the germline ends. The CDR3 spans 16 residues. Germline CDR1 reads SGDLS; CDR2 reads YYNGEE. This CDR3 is CASSAGLPTSTDTQYF. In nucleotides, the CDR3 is TGTGCCAGCAGCGCCGGACTTCCTACTAGCACAGATACGCAGTATTTT.

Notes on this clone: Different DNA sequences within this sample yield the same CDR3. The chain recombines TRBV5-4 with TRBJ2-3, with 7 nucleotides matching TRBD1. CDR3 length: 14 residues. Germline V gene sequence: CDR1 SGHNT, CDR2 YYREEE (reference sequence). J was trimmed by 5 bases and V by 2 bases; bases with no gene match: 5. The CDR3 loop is CASSFGQARDTQYF. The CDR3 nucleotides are TGTGCCAGCAGCTTCGGACAGGCACGAGATACGCAGTATTTT.

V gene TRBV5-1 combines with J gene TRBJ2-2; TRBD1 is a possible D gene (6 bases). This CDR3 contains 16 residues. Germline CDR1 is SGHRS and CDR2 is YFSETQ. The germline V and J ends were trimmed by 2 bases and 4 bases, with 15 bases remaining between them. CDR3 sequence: CASSLTVTGPTGELFF. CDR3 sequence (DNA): TGCGCCAGCAGCTTAACTGTGACAGGCCCCACCGGGGAGCTGTTTTTT.

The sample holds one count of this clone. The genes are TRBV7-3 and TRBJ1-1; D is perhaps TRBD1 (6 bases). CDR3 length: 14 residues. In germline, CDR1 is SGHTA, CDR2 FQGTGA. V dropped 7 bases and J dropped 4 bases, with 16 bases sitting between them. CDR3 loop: CASKWGGFATEAFF. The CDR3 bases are TGTGCCAGCAAATGGGGGGGCTTCGCCACTGAAGCTTTCTTT.

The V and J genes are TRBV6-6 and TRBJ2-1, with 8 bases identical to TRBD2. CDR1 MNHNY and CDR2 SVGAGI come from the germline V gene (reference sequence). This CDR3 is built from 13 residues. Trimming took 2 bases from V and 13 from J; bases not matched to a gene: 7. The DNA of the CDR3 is TGTGCCAGCAGTTACGTAACGAGCGGGGGTCAGTTCTTC. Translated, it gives CASSYVTSGGQFF.

The chain's CDR3 is CASSPTGRSSGYTF. The CDR3 bases are TGTGCCAGCTCACCTACCGGGAGGTCCTCTGGCTACACCTTC. The genes are TRBV18 and TRBJ1-2; unclear D gene. Trimming removed 3 bases from V and 7 bases from J, with 15 bases in between. The CDR3 consists of 14 residues. The germline V gene has CDR1 KGHSH and CDR2 LQKENI. Supplemented by reference TRBV18 and TRBJ1-2, the full variable domain reads NAGVMQNPRHLVRRRGQEARLRCSPMKGHSHVYWYRQLPEEGLKFMVYLQKENIIDESGMPKERFSAEFPKEGPSILRIQQVVRGDSAAYFCASSPTGRSSGYTFGSGTRLTVV.